The rows below give T cell receptor beta chains drawn from one sample of a study of T-cell reconstitution after alpha-beta-depleted transplantation in children. Each CDR3 protein gets one entry after TCRdb re-called the PCR reads with MiXCR. The sample has hundreds of thousands of distinct CDR3 sequences, around 14% seen once. Sequenced here: PBMCs, sampled before TCRalphabeta/CD19-depleted stem cell transplant. The receptors were gathered from a girl aged 2 to 10 with congenital amegakaryocytic thrombocytopenia, due to receive a stem cell transplant. Each CDR3 is given with its conserved first and last residue. The D gene is left open where the match is weak. Clone sizes are given selectively: once, few, many, or a class where the clone is expanded.

d_call: TRBD2
v_call: TRBV7-8
j_call: TRBJ2-1
clone_size: NA
cdr3_aa: CASSSQRVTSGSEGEQFF
cdr3_nt: TGTGCCAGCAGCTCCCAGAGGGTGACTAGCGGGAGTGAGGGTGAGCAGTTCTTC

d_call: NA
v_call: TRBV7-9
j_call: TRBJ2-1
clone_size: many
cdr3_aa: CASSLVLSRHNEQFF
cdr3_nt: TGTGCCAGCAGCTTAGTTCTGTCTCGACACAATGAGCAGTTCTTC

d_call: NA
v_call: TRBV12-3/TRBV12-4
j_call: TRBJ2-7
clone_size: NA
cdr3_aa: CASSFNRATYEQYF
cdr3_nt: TGTGCCAGCAGTTTTAACAGGGCAACCTACGAGCAGTACTTC

d_call: NA
v_call: TRBV12-3/TRBV12-4
j_call: TRBJ1-3
clone_size: few
cdr3_aa: CASRRSLGTIGNTIYF
cdr3_nt: TGTGCCAGCAGACGATCGCTTGGGACAATTGGAAACACCATATATTTT

d_call: NA
v_call: TRBV5-5
j_call: TRBJ2-1
clone_size: few
cdr3_aa: CASSPTRDWLVDNEQFF
cdr3_nt: TGTGCCAGCAGCCCTACGCGCGACTGGCTAGTGGACAATGAGCAGTTCTTC

d_call: NA
v_call: TRBV20-1
j_call: TRBJ2-4
clone_size: many
cdr3_aa: CSARTQAKNIQYF
cdr3_nt: TGCAGTGCAAGGACCCAAGCCAAAAACATTCAGTACTTC

d_call: TRBD2
v_call: TRBV5-1
j_call: TRBJ2-4
clone_size: NA
cdr3_aa: CASSLTGGVAKNIQYF
cdr3_nt: TGCGCCAGCAGCTTGACGGGAGGTGTAGCCAAAAACATTCAGTACTTC

d_call: NA
v_call: TRBV20-1
j_call: TRBJ2-1
clone_size: once
cdr3_aa: CSARRELGAGPLSSYNEQFF
cdr3_nt: TGCAGTGCTAGACGGGAGTTGGGTGCGGGACCTTTGAGCTCCTACAATGAGCAGTTCTTC

d_call: NA
v_call: TRBV3-1
j_call: TRBJ2-7
clone_size: few
cdr3_aa: CASSGWGDHEQYF
cdr3_nt: TGTGCCAGCAGCGGGTGGGGAGACCACGAGCAGTACTTC

d_call: NA
v_call: TRBV27
j_call: TRBJ2-7
clone_size: few
cdr3_aa: CASSILARGVREQYF
cdr3_nt: TGTGCCAGCAGTATACTAGCGAGGGGGGTGAGGGAGCAGTACTTC

d_call: TRBD2
v_call: TRBV5-1
j_call: TRBJ2-7
clone_size: NA
cdr3_aa: CASSLGGSGASYEQYF
cdr3_nt: TGCGCCAGCAGCTTGGGAGGTAGCGGGGCCTCCTACGAGCAGTACTTC

d_call: TRBD2
v_call: TRBV10-3
j_call: TRBJ2-1
clone_size: few
cdr3_aa: CAISTGLAGANEQFF
cdr3_nt: TGTGCCATCAGTACGGGACTAGCGGGAGCCAATGAGCAGTTCTTC

d_call: TRBD2
v_call: TRBV5-1
j_call: TRBJ2-7
clone_size: NA
cdr3_aa: CASSASGYEQYF
cdr3_nt: TGCGCCAGCAGCGCTAGCGGGTACGAGCAGTACTTC

d_call: NA
v_call: TRBV30
j_call: TRBJ2-3
clone_size: few
cdr3_aa: CAWSAKQTGSDTQYF
cdr3_nt: TGTGCCTGGAGTGCCAAACAAACAGGGTCAGATACGCAGTATTTT

d_call: NA
v_call: TRBV15
j_call: TRBJ2-1
clone_size: many
cdr3_aa: CATSSIRGRYNEQFF
cdr3_nt: TGTGCCACCAGCAGTATCCGGGGCCGCTACAATGAGCAGTTCTTC

d_call: NA
v_call: TRBV5-1
j_call: TRBJ2-2
clone_size: NA
cdr3_aa: CASSTDTQANTGELFF
cdr3_nt: TGCGCCAGCAGCACCGACACCCAAGCGAACACCGGGGAGCTGTTTTTT

d_call: NA
v_call: TRBV2
j_call: TRBJ2-5
clone_size: few
cdr3_aa: CASRDFQETQYF
cdr3_nt: TGTGCCAGCAGGGACTTCCAAGAGACCCAGTACTTC

d_call: NA
v_call: TRBV10-3
j_call: TRBJ2-7
clone_size: many
cdr3_aa: CAISGTSSRGEQYF
cdr3_nt: TGTGCCATCAGTGGGACAAGCTCCCGTGGCGAGCAGTACTTC

d_call: TRBD1
v_call: TRBV5-4
j_call: TRBJ1-2
clone_size: NA
cdr3_aa: CASSKSGTGNYGYTF
cdr3_nt: TGTGCCAGCAGCAAATCGGGGACAGGGAACTATGGCTACACCTTC

d_call: NA
v_call: TRBV6-2/TRBV6-3
j_call: TRBJ1-1
clone_size: many
cdr3_aa: CASKHRAEAFF
cdr3_nt: TGTGCCAGCAAGCATAGGGCTGAAGCTTTCTTT

d_call: NA
v_call: TRBV7-9
j_call: TRBJ2-1
clone_size: few
cdr3_aa: CASSPRGRSYNEQFF
cdr3_nt: TGTGCCAGCAGCCCGCGAGGTCGATCCTACAATGAGCAGTTCTTC

d_call: NA
v_call: TRBV29-1
j_call: TRBJ2-5
clone_size: many
cdr3_aa: CSVVMGSQETQYF
cdr3_nt: TGCAGCGTTGTCATGGGGTCCCAAGAGACCCAGTACTTC

d_call: TRBD2
v_call: TRBV20-1
j_call: TRBJ2-1
clone_size: few
cdr3_aa: CSAREGLAGAEQFF
cdr3_nt: TGCAGTGCTAGAGAGGGACTAGCGGGAGCTGAGCAGTTCTTC

d_call: TRBD2
v_call: TRBV19
j_call: TRBJ2-1
clone_size: NA
cdr3_aa: CASSSSPSTSFGNEQFF
cdr3_nt: TGTGCCAGTAGTAGCTCCCCCTCGACTAGCTTTGGCAATGAGCAGTTCTTC

d_call: TRBD1
v_call: TRBV20-1
j_call: TRBJ2-1
clone_size: NA
cdr3_aa: CSAGRDRGHNEQFF
cdr3_nt: TGCAGTGCTGGCCGGGACAGGGGCCACAATGAGCAGTTCTTC

d_call: NA
v_call: TRBV28
j_call: TRBJ2-1
clone_size: few
cdr3_aa: CASSPPGLLVYNEQFF
cdr3_nt: TGTGCCAGCAGTCCCCCGGGACTTCTCGTCTACAATGAGCAGTTCTTC

d_call: NA
v_call: TRBV24-1
j_call: TRBJ1-5
clone_size: NA
cdr3_aa: CATSDSFGLSGNQPQHF
cdr3_nt: TGTGCCACCAGTGATTCCTTTGGGTTGAGCGGGAATCAGCCCCAGCATTTT

d_call: NA
v_call: TRBV20-1
j_call: TRBJ2-7
clone_size: many
cdr3_aa: CSARGLESSYEQYF
cdr3_nt: TGCAGTGCTAGAGGGCTAGAGAGCTCCTACGAGCAGTACTTC

d_call: NA
v_call: TRBV5-1
j_call: TRBJ2-3
clone_size: many
cdr3_aa: CASSLVPSAGADTQYF
cdr3_nt: TGCGCCAGCAGCTTGGTCCCCAGCGCTGGGGCAGATACGCAGTATTTT

d_call: NA
v_call: TRBV5-1
j_call: TRBJ2-6
clone_size: few
cdr3_aa: CASSPLRGSSGANVLTF
cdr3_nt: TGCGCCAGCAGCCCGTTAAGGGGTAGCTCTGGGGCCAACGTCCTGACTTTC

d_call: NA
v_call: TRBV28
j_call: TRBJ2-6
clone_size: many
cdr3_aa: CASSLADFSGANVLTF
cdr3_nt: TGTGCCAGCAGTTTAGCAGATTTCTCTGGGGCCAACGTCCTGACTTTC

d_call: NA
v_call: TRBV20-1
j_call: TRBJ1-2
clone_size: many
cdr3_aa: CSASGSHGYTF
cdr3_nt: TGCAGTGCTAGCGGAAGTCATGGCTACACCTTC

d_call: NA
v_call: TRBV28
j_call: TRBJ1-5
clone_size: few
cdr3_aa: CASSLSLSQPQHF
cdr3_nt: TGTGCCAGCAGCCTGAGTTTGAGTCAGCCCCAGCATTTT

d_call: NA
v_call: TRBV20-1
j_call: TRBJ2-1
clone_size: many
cdr3_aa: CSGSFGSAYNEQFF
cdr3_nt: TGCAGCGGGTCTTTCGGGAGTGCCTACAATGAGCAGTTCTTC

d_call: NA
v_call: TRBV20-1
j_call: TRBJ2-7
clone_size: many
cdr3_aa: CSVGEFPYEQYF
cdr3_nt: TGCAGTGTGGGGGAGTTTCCCTACGAGCAGTACTTC

d_call: TRBD1
v_call: TRBV20-1
j_call: TRBJ2-7
clone_size: NA
cdr3_aa: CSASGPGTGGYEQYF
cdr3_nt: TGCAGTGCTTCTGGCCCCGGGACAGGCGGCTACGAGCAGTACTTC